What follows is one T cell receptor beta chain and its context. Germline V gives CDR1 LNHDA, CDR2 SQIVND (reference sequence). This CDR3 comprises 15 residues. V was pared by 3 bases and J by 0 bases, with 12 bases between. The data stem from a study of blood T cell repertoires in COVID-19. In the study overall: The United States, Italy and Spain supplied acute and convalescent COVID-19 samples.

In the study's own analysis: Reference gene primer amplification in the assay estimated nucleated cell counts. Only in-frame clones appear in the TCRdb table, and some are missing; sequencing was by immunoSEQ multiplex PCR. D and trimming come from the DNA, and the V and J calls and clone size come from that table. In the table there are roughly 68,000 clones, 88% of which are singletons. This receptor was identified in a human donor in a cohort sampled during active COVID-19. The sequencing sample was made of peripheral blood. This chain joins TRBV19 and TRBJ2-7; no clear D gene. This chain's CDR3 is CASSMYGASSYEQYF. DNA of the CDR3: TGTGCCAGTAGTATGTACGGTGCATCCTCCTACGAGCAGTACTTC.